Listed below are T cell receptor beta chains from one sample, sequenced in a study of T cell repertoires in cytomegalovirus infection. TCRdb fed the reads into MiXCR, producing one record per CDR3 protein. The sample lists about 310,000 distinct CDR3 sequences, about 25% seen once, with roughly 13% in the top ten. These receptors have no known antigen. The source was cultured PBMCs, collected from culture after CMV antigen stimulation. These receptor sequences come from a human donor in good health (CMV status not recorded). Some clones in this sample may be carry-over from other donors' samples. Both conserved end residues are part of each CDR3. D genes are given only for firm matches. Only part of the rows carry a size: once, few, many, or a class if the clone is expanded.

V gene	J gene	clone size	D gene	CDR3 DNA	CDR3 protein
TRBV7-6	TRBJ2-5	NA	NA	TGTGCCAGCAGCTCCAGAGACACACAAGAGACCCAGTACTTC	CASSSRDTQETQYF
TRBV6-5	TRBJ2-5	few	TRBD2	TGTGCCAGCAGTTACTTCAGGACTAGCGGGAGGTTGTTAGAGACCCAGTACTTC	CASSYFRTSGRLLETQYF
TRBV4-1	TRBJ1-5	few	NA	TGCGCCAGCAGCCAAGAAGGGGCGCAGCCCCAGCATTTT	CASSQEGAQPQHF
TRBV6-2/TRBV6-3	TRBJ1-2	NA	NA	TGTGCCAGCAGGGCGACCGGGACTCACCCGAGCTTC	CASRATGTHPSF
TRBV24-1	TRBJ2-3	NA	TRBD1	TGTGCCACCAGTGATCATAACAGGGGGCGCGGGGATACGCAGTATTTT	CATSDHNRGRGDTQYF
TRBV28	TRBJ2-5	NA	TRBD2	TGTGCCAGCAGTTCGGGGGGGGGACTAGCGGGAGTATTTAACTTC	CASSSGGGLAGVFNF
TRBV7-8	TRBJ1-1	many	NA	TGTGCCAGCAGCCAACGAGGGGCAAACACTGAAGCTTTCTTT	CASSQRGANTEAFF
TRBV12-3/TRBV12-4	TRBJ1-4	many	TRBD1	TGTGCCAGCAGTACTTTACCGGGACAGGGTGAAGAAAAACTGTTTTTT	CASSTLPGQGEEKLFF
TRBV4-1	TRBJ2-1	NA	TRBD1	TGCGCCAGCAGCCACGCGGGACAGGTTAGGAATGAGCAGTTCTTC	CASSHAGQVRNEQFF
TRBV4-1	TRBJ2-1	many	NA	TGCGCCAGCAGCCAACCTTGGACTGAACTATCCTACAATGAGCAGTTCTTC	CASSQPWTELSYNEQFF
TRBV19	TRBJ2-2	NA	NA	TGTGCCAGTAGGGGCCTTCGAGCTAGAACCGGGGAGCTGTTTTTT	CASRGLRARTGELFF
TRBV6-2/TRBV6-3	TRBJ2-5	NA	NA	TGTGCCAGCAGTCACTGGACCGTTCAAGAGACCCAGTACTTC	CASSHWTVQETQYF
TRBV6-2/TRBV6-3	TRBJ2-1	few	TRBD2	TGTGCCAGCAGTTACCCAGCGGGAGGGAGCTCCTACAATGAGCAGTTCTTC	CASSYPAGGSSYNEQFF
TRBV24-1	TRBJ2-1	few	TRBD2	TGTGCCACCAGTACTCGACTAGCGGGTTACAATGAGCAGTTCTTC	CATSTRLAGYNEQFF
TRBV4-1	TRBJ1-2	NA	TRBD1	TGCGCCAGCAGCCCCCGCGATGTGGCAGGGGGCAACTATGGCTACACCTTC	CASSPRDVAGGNYGYTF
TRBV7-2	TRBJ1-5	many	NA	TGTGCCAGCAGCTTACGGGCCACCCTACCGATCCAGCCCCAGCATTTT	CASSLRATLPIQPQHF
TRBV5-6	TRBJ1-2	few	NA	TGTGCCAGCAGCTTAGCAGGGCATACTCCTAGGTCCTATGGCTACACCTTC	CASSLAGHTPRSYGYTF